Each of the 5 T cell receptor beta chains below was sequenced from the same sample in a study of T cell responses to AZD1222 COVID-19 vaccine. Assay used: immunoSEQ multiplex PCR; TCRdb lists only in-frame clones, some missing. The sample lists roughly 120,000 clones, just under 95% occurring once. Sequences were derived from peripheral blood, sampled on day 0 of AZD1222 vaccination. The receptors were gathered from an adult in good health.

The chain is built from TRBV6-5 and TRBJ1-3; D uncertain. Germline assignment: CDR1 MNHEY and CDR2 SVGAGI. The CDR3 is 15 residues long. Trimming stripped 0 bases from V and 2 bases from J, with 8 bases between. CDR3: CASSYSESAGNTIYF. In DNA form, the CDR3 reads TGTGCCAGCAGTTACTCTGAGTCCGCTGGAAACACCATATATTTT.

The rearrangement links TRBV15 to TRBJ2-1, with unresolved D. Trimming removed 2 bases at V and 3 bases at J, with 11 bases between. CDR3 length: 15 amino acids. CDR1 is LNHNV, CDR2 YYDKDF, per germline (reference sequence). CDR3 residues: CATSRPREVYNEQFF. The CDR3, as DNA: TGTGCCACCAGCAGACCCCGAGAGGTCTACAATGAGCAGTTCTTC.

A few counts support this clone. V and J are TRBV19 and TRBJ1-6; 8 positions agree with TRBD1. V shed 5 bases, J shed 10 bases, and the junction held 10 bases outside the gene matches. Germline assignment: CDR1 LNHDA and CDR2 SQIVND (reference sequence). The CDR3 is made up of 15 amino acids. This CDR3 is CASSAGTGGSSPLHF. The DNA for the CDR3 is TGTGCCAGTAGTGCTGGGACAGGAGGTTCCTCACCCCTCCACTTT. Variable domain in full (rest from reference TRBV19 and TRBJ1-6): DGGITQSPKYLFRKEGQNVTLSCEQNLNHDAMYWYRQDPGQGLRLIYYSQIVNDFQKGDIAEGYSVSREKKESFPLTVTSAQKNPTAFYLCASSAGTGGSSPLHFGNGTRLTVT.

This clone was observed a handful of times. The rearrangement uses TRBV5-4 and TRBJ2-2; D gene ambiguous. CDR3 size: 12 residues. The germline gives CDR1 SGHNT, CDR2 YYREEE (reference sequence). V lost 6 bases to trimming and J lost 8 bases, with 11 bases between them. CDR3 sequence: CASTHSSGELFF. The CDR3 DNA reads TGTGCCAGCACTCACTCATCAGGGGAGCTGTTTTTT.

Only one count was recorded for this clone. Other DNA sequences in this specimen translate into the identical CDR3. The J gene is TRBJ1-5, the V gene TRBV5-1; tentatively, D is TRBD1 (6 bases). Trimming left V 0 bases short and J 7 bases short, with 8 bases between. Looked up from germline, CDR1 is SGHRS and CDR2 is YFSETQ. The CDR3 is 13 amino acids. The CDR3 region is CASSLEGGQPQHF. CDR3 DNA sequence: TGCGCCAGCAGCTTGGAGGGGGGCCAGCCCCAGCATTTT.